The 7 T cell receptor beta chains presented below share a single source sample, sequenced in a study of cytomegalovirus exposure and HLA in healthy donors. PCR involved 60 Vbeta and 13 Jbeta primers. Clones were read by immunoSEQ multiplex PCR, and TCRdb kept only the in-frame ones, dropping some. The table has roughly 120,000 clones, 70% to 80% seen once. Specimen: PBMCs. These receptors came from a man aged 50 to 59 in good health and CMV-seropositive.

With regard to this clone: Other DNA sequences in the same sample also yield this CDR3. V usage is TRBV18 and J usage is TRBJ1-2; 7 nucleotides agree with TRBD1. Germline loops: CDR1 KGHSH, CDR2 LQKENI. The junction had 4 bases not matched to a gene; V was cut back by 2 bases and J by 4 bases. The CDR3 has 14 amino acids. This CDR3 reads CASSPEGQSYGYTF. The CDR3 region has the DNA TGTGCCAGCTCACCAGAGGGACAGAGCTATGGCTACACCTTC.

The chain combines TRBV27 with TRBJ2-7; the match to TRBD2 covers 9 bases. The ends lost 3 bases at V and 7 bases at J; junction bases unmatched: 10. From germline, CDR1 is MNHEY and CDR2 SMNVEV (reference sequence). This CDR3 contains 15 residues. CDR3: CASSLQRGVIREQYF. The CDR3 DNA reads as TGTGCCAGCAGTTTGCAGCGGGGGGTGATTAGGGAGCAGTACTTC.

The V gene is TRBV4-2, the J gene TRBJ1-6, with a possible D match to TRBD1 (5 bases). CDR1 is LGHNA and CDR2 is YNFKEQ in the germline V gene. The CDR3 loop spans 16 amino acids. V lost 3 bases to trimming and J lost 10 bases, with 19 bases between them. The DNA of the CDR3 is TGTGCCAGCAGCCAGGTCCTGATGGGGCTTGGATCACCCCTCCACTTT. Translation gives CASSQVLMGLGSPLHF.

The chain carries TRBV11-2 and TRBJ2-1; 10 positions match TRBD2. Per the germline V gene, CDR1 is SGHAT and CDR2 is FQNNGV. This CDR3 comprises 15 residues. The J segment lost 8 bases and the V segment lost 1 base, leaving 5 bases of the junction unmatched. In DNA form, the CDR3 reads TGTGCCAGCAGCTTAGGCGGGACTAGCGTCGATGAGCAGTTCTTC. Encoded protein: CASSLGGTSVDEQFF.

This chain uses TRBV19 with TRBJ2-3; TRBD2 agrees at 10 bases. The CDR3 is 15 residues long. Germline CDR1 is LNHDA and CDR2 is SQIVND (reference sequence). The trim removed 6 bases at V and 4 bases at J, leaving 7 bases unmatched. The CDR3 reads CASRRRTSGADTQYF. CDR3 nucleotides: TGTGCCAGTAGACGAAGGACTAGCGGCGCAGATACGCAGTATTTT.

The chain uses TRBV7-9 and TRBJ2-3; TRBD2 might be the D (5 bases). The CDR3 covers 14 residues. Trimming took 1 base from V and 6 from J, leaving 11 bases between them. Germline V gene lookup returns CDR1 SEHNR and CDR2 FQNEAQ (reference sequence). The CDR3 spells CASSLDRGSDTQYF. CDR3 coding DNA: TGTGCCAGCAGCTTAGATCGAGGGTCGGATACGCAGTATTTT.

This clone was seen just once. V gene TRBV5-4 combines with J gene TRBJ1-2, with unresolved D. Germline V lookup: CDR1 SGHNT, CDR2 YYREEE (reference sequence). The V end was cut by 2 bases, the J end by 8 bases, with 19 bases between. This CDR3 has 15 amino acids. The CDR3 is CASSLGRVGPSGYTF. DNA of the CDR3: TGTGCCAGCAGCTTAGGGAGGGTGGGTCCTTCGGGCTACACCTTC. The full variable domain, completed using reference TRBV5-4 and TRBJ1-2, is ETGVTQSPTHLIKTRGQQVTLRCSSQSGHNTVSWYQQALGQGPQFIFQYYREEENGRGNFPPRFSGLQFPNYSSELNVNALELDDSALYLCASSLGRVGPSGYTFGSGTRLTVV.